These 4 T cell receptor beta chains came from one sample sequenced in a study of T cell repertoires in cytomegalovirus infection. These TCRs' antigens remain unknown. TCRdb re-analysed the reads in MiXCR, keeping a single row per CDR3 protein. The sample yields under 90,000 distinct CDR3 sequences, about half seen once. Sequences were derived from CD8+ T cells from cultured PBMCs, sampled from culture after CMV antigen stimulation. The receptors shown here come from a human donor in good health (CMV status not recorded). Some clones in this sample may be carry-over from other donors' samples.

J is TRBJ2-2 and V is TRBV7-8, with TRBD1 identical over 9 bases. V shed 5 bases, J shed 2 bases, and the junction held 6 bases outside the gene matches. Germline V gene lookup returns CDR1 SGHVS and CDR2 FQNEAQ. The CDR3 extends over 16 amino acids. This CDR3 is CASSGTGGGNTGELFF. The CDR3 DNA is TGTGCCAGCAGCGGAACAGGGGGCGGAAACACCGGGGAGCTGTTTTTT.

This clonotype was observed at least ten times. The junction shows a germline mismatch at one end, possibly a read error. The chain carries TRBV7-2 and TRBJ1-1; D gene unclear. Per the germline V gene, CDR1 is SGHTA and CDR2 is FQGNSA. The CDR3 is made up of 16 amino acids. CDR3: CASSLDSIGSNTESFF. The DNA for the CDR3 is TGTGCCAGCAGCTTAGATTCTATTGGCTCGAACACTGAATCTTTCTTT.

This clonotype was seen a few times. The chain is built from TRBV12-3 or TRBV12-4 and TRBJ2-7; 10 bases agree with TRBD2. The CDR3 consists of 15 residues. V shed 7 bases, J shed 4 bases, and the junction held 10 bases outside the gene matches. The CDR3 spells CASTLAGGPRYEQYF. In nucleotides, the CDR3 is TGTGCCAGCACCTTAGCGGGGGGCCCTAGGTACGAGCAGTACTTC.

The chain links TRBV7-4 to TRBJ2-7, with TRBD1 matching 7 bases. Germline V CDR1 and CDR2: SGHVT, SQSDAQ. The length of the CDR3 is 14 residues. V lost 5 bases to trimming and J lost 4 bases; unmatched junction nucleotides: 8. For the CDR3, the DNA is TGTGCCAGCAGCCCCAACGACAGGGAATACGAGCAGTACTTC. Translated, it gives CASSPNDREYEQYF.